These T cell receptor beta chains were read from a single sample in a study of blood T cells in healthy people across ages. TCRdb re-called the 5' RACE reads with MiXCR, one entry per CDR3 protein. Found here are roughly 1.6 million distinct CDR3 sequences, roughly 32% of them singletons; the top ten hold about 11%. The sample was blood. The receptor set was obtained from a woman aged 25 to 45 in good health. CDR3s include the opening cysteine and the closing phenylalanine or tryptophan. The D gene is left open where the match is weak. Clone size is given for some rows only: seen once, a few or many times, or a class if the clone is expanded.

>NA|TRBV5-1|TRBJ2-2|once
TGCGCCAGCAGCTTGAAGGTGGCGAACACCGGGGAGCTGTTTTTT
CASSLKVANTGELFF
>TRBD2|TRBV6-2/TRBV6-3|TRBJ2-1|NA
TGTGCCAGCAGTAAAATAGCGGGGGGGCCCTACAATGAGCAGTTCTTC
CASSKIAGGPYNEQFF
>NA|TRBV7-9|TRBJ1-2|NA
TGTGCCAGCAAGGGCCAGGGGAACTATGGCCACACCTTC
CASKGQGNYGHTF
>TRBD2|TRBV6-6|TRBJ2-3|NA
TGTGCCACCCGACTAGCGGGAGAGAACAAGGATACGCAGTATTTT
CATRLAGENKDTQYF
>TRBD1|TRBV13|TRBJ1-1|few
TGTGCCAGCAGCGTGGACAGGTACACTGAAGCTTTCTTT
CASSVDRYTEAFF
>NA|TRBV19|TRBJ2-2|NA
TGTGCCAGTAGTATCTCGGTGAACACCGGGGAGCTGTTTTTT
CASSISVNTGELFF
>TRBD1|TRBV7-9|TRBJ2-7|many
TGTGCCAGCAACGACGGGACAGGGGTCCACGAGCAGTACTTC
CASNDGTGVHEQYF
>NA|TRBV20-1|TRBJ1-4|few
TGCAGTGCTAGAGATACGAGGGGATATGAAAAACTGTTTTTT
CSARDTRGYEKLFF
>TRBD2|TRBV25-1|TRBJ2-7|few
TGTGCCAGCAGTGAACTAGCGGGGTTCTCCTACGAGCAGTACTTC
CASSELAGFSYEQYF
>TRBD1|TRBV20-1|TRBJ2-7|few
TGCAGTGCTACGGGACAGCCAAGCTCCTACGAGCAGTACTTC
CSATGQPSSYEQYF
>NA|TRBV20-1|TRBJ1-2|few
TGCAGTGCGAGGGCACAGGAGTCTAACTATGGCTACACCTTC
CSARAQESNYGYTF
>NA|TRBV10-3|TRBJ2-7|NA
TGTGCCGTCTGGGGTGGAGCGGCCTACGAGCAGTACTTC
CAVWGGAAYEQYF
>TRBD1|TRBV29-1|TRBJ2-7|few
TGCAGCGTTGAATACTTAAACAGGGGGCGCATGGTCTACGAGCAGTACTTC
CSVEYLNRGRMVYEQYF
>NA|TRBV6-6|TRBJ2-7|few
TGTGCCAGCAGTTCTGGGGCGAGGGTAGACGAGCAGTACTTC
CASSSGARVDEQYF
>NA|TRBV12-3/TRBV12-4|TRBJ2-1|once
TGTGCCAGCAGTCCTAAACAGGGAACTGAGCAGTTCTTC
CASSPKQGTEQFF
>TRBD1|TRBV5-1|TRBJ1-2|NA
TGCGCCGGCAGCACCGGGACAGGGATGAATAGCTACACCTTC
CAGSTGTGMNSYTF
>NA|TRBV30|TRBJ2-1|few
TGTGCCCGCGGAGGGGGAAATGAGCAGTTCTTC
CARGGGNEQFF
>NA|TRBV4-2|TRBJ2-6|many
TGTGCCAGCAGCCAAGGGACAGCAAGTTCTGGGGCCAACGTCCTGACTTTC
CASSQGTASSGANVLTF
>TRBD2|TRBV6-5|TRBJ2-1|few
TGTGCCAGCAGGGAGCGGGAGGGCTACAATGAGCAGTTCTTC
CASREREGYNEQFF
>NA|TRBV6-1|TRBJ1-5|NA
TGTGCCAGCTTAGGCGGCCATAGCAATCAGCCCCGGCATTTT
CASLGGHSNQPRHF
>NA|TRBV12-3/TRBV12-4|TRBJ2-7|many
TGTGCCAGCATGTACGGAGGTTCCTACGAGCAGTACTTC
CASMYGGSYEQYF
>TRBD1|TRBV20-1|TRBJ1-2|few
TGCAGTGCCGAAACCGGGACAGGGGACAACTATGGCTACACCTTC
CSAETGTGDNYGYTF
>NA|TRBV18|TRBJ2-7|many
TGTGCCAGCTCCCCCGGGGGGCGTCTACTCGAGCAGTACTTC
CASSPGGRLLEQYF
>TRBD2|TRBV11-1|TRBJ2-3|NA
TGTGCCAGCAGCTTGTGGTTGGGAGCGGGGGGGCAAGATACGCAGTATTTT
CASSLWLGAGGQDTQYF
>TRBD1|TRBV30|TRBJ2-1|few
TGTGCCTGGAGTTCGACAGGGGGCATCTACAATGAGCAGTTCTTC
CAWSSTGGIYNEQFF
>NA|TRBV6-1|TRBJ2-7|NA
TGTGTCACACAACCGGGCCACTCCTCCTACGAGCAGTACTTC
CVTQPGHSSYEQYF